This T cell receptor (beta chain) was identified during a study of OX40 agonist ivuxolimab in advanced cancers. Points from the study as a whole: The average count of expanded clones was higher among CD8+ T cells than among CD4+. The CD4+ and CD8+ T cells in the blood had expanded clonally by week 6 at 0.1 to 3.0 mg/kg.

The table came from immunoSEQ multiplex PCR; TCRdb's copy has only in-frame clones and leaves some out. The sample includes over 15,000 clones, around 83% of them seen just once. Germline V CDR1 and CDR2: SGHRS, YFSETQ. The CDR3 has 13 amino acids. Trimming at V came to 0 bases and at J to 8 bases, leaving 2 bases not matched to a gene. Concerning this clone: Its specificity is not known.

This sequence was found in an adult with an advanced solid tumor such as melanoma, head and neck, liver or kidney cancer. The V call is TRBV5-1, the J call TRBJ2-1; 7 bases match TRBD2. This specimen consisted of CD4+ or CD8+ T cells sorted from blood, obtained in a trial of the OX40 agonist ivuxolimab. The DNA of the CDR3 is TGCGCCAGCAGCTTGGGTGGGGGGGATGAGCAGTTCTTC. Translation: CASSLGGGDEQFF.